These 6 T cell receptor beta chains share one sample of origin, sequenced in a study of cytomegalovirus exposure and HLA in healthy donors. Sequencing used immunoSEQ multiplex PCR; TCRdb keeps in-frame clones, though not all of them. Among about 180,000 clones listed, about 85% were seen once. The sample was PBMCs. Receptors originate from a young man in good health and CMV-seropositive.

The rearrangement uses TRBV7-9 and TRBJ1-2; 9 nucleotides match TRBD1. The V gene end was trimmed by 5 bases and the J gene end by 7 bases; junction bases not matched to a gene: 2. This CDR3 has 12 residues. Germline-derived CDR1 and CDR2 are SEHNR and FQNEAQ (reference sequence). CDR3 protein: CASSPTGGGYTF. The CDR3 coding sequence is TGTGCCAGCAGCCCGACAGGGGGTGGCTACACCTTC.

The V call is TRBV2, the J call TRBJ1-2; 8 bases align to TRBD1. The V gene's germline CDR1 is SNHLY and CDR2 FYNNEI. V lost 6 bases and J lost 7; bases outside the gene matches: 10. CDR3 length: 14 residues. The CDR3 loop reads CASSQGQGAFGYTF. CDR3 coding DNA: TGTGCCAGCAGCCAAGGACAGGGCGCGTTTGGCTACACCTTC.

This chain's CDR3 is CASSFRLAGYEQYF. The CDR3 nucleotides are TGTGCCAGCAGTTTTAGGCTAGCTGGCTACGAGCAGTACTTC. The chain recombines TRBV28 with TRBJ2-7, with a possible D match to TRBD2 (5 bases). The CDR3 spans 14 residues. Trimming removed 3 bases at V and 3 bases at J, with 12 bases between. The germline V gene has CDR1 MDHEN and CDR2 SYDVKM.

The chain links TRBV11-2 to TRBJ1-1; weak D call: TRBD1 (5 bases). The germline V and J ends were trimmed by 6 bases and 9 bases, with 11 bases remaining between them. Germline CDR1 reads SGHAT; CDR2 reads FQNNGV. CDR3 length: 11 residues. The CDR3 bases are TGTGCCAGCAGGTCCCAGGGTAAAGCTTTCTTT. This gives the protein CASRSQGKAFF.

V is TRBV28 and J is TRBJ1-5; D is possibly TRBD1 (6 bases). Per the germline V gene, CDR1 is MDHEN and CDR2 is SYDVKM. This CDR3 contains 12 residues. V lost 5 bases and J lost 11, with 13 bases in between. The CDR3 loop reads CASSPDRSSQHF. In DNA, the CDR3 is TGTGCCAGCAGTCCAGACAGGTCGTCCCAGCATTTT.

The rearrangement joins TRBV7-9 to TRBJ1-4; TRBD1 matches at 8 bases. In germline, CDR1 is SEHNR, CDR2 FQNEAQ (reference sequence). This CDR3 is built from 14 residues. With V trimmed by 3 bases and J by 6 bases, 3 bases remained unmatched. CDR3 protein: CASSLGQVDEKLFF. The DNA for the CDR3 is TGTGCCAGCAGCTTGGGACAGGTCGATGAAAAACTGTTTTTT. The whole variable domain, remainder taken from reference TRBV7-9 and TRBJ1-4, is DTGVSQNPRHKITKRGQNVTFRCDPISEHNRLYWYRQTLGQGPEFLTYFQNEAQLEKSRLLSDRFSAERPKGSFSTLEIQRTEQGDSAMYLCASSLGQVDEKLFFGSGTQLSVL.